This TCR beta chain comes out of a study of blood T cell repertoires in COVID-19. Study in general: Researchers got acute and convalescent COVID-19 samples from the United States, Italy and Spain.

CDR3 size: 13 residues. Per the germline V gene, CDR1 is MRHNA and CDR2 is SNTAGT. Trimming removed 4 bases from V and 8 bases from J; junction bases left unmatched: 6. In the source study's methods: Researchers report that nucleated cell counts were estimated from reference gene primer amplification. Clones were sequenced by immunoSEQ multiplex PCR, and TCRdb holds only the in-frame ones, with some missing. The DNA was the basis for D and trimming; V, J and clone size are from that table. The sample lists 110,000 to 150,000 clones; more than 85% were seen once. V is TRBV6-4 and J is TRBJ1-2; 8 nucleotides line up with TRBD1. This receptor was taken from a man between 60 and 70 years old with active or convalescent COVID-19. The sequenced material came from peripheral blood. CDR3 in DNA: TGTGCCAGCAGTGGTCCGACAGGGGCCGGCTACACCTTC. Translating gives CASSGPTGAGYTF.